The 25 T cell receptor beta chains in this list originate from one sample, sequenced in a study of T cell responses to AZD1222 COVID-19 vaccine. Method: immunoSEQ multiplex PCR; TCRdb's copy keeps in-frame clones and lacks some. This table has under 150,000 clones, 80% to 95% appearing once. The sequencing used peripheral blood, collected on day 0 of AZD1222 vaccination. These TCRs come from an adult in good health.

V usage is TRBV7-9 and J usage is TRBJ1-6; the match to TRBD1 covers 7 bases. The J segment lost 8 bases and the V segment lost 5 bases, leaving 3 bases of the junction unmatched. The CDR3 totals 13 residues. Germline V gene lookup returns CDR1 SEHNR and CDR2 FQNEAQ (reference sequence). The CDR3: CASSIDRDSPLHF. CDR3 DNA sequence: TGTGCCAGCAGCATAGACAGGGATTCACCCCTCCACTTT.

V is TRBV2 and J is TRBJ1-1; D possibly corresponds to TRBD1 (6 bases). Per the germline V gene, CDR1 is SNHLY and CDR2 is FYNNEI. CDR3 length equals 16 residues. The V end was cut by 4 bases, the J end by 1 base, with 16 bases between. This chain's CDR3 is CASSVPGGARNTEAFF. The CDR3 DNA reads as TGTGCCAGCAGTGTCCCGGGGGGCGCTAGGAACACTGAAGCTTTCTTT.

The chain joins TRBV24-1 to TRBJ1-2; D ambiguous. CDR3 length: 16 amino acids. Germline V gene sequence: CDR1 KGHDR, CDR2 SFDVKD. V lost 1 base to trimming and J lost 0 bases, with 11 bases between them. CDR3 coding DNA: TGTGCCACCAGTGATTTTGAAAGGTCGGCTAACTATGGCTACACCTTC. This sequence encodes CATSDFERSANYGYTF.

The genes are TRBV2 and TRBJ2-3; D is possibly TRBD1 (5 bases). The CDR3 has 14 amino acids. CDR1 and CDR2 (germline): SNHLY, FYNNEI. V was clipped by 4 bases and J by 1 base, with 9 bases between them. The CDR3 loop reads CASSGARGTDTQYF. The CDR3 DNA reads as TGTGCCAGCAGTGGGGCCAGGGGCACAGATACGCAGTATTTT.

The chain combines TRBV19 with TRBJ1-3; a weak D match, TRBD1 (5 bases). The CDR3 covers 14 residues. V was cut by 9 bases and J by 0 bases, with 12 bases left in between. From germline, CDR1 is LNHDA and CDR2 SQIVND (reference sequence). CDR3 DNA: TGTGCCAGCCACAAGGGGTCCTCTGGAAACACCATATATTTT. Its protein product is CASHKGSSGNTIYF.

The V call is TRBV5-6, the J call TRBJ1-4, with D uncertain. The CDR3 spans 15 residues. The V gene's germline CDR1 is SGHDT and CDR2 YYEEEE. The V and J ends lost 4 bases and 8 bases respectively, with 18 bases between them. CDR3 protein: CASSGSVRAAEKLFF. As DNA, the CDR3 is TGTGCCAGCAGCGGCAGCGTCCGAGCAGCCGAAAAACTGTTTTTT.

This chain links TRBV5-1 with TRBJ2-7; TRBD1 agrees at 7 bases. The ends lost 0 bases at V and 5 bases at J; junction bases unmatched: 8. This CDR3 comprises 15 residues. Looked up from germline, CDR1 is SGHRS and CDR2 is YFSETQ. CDR3 sequence (DNA): TGCGCCAGCAGCTTGGCGACAGGGATCGTCCACGAGCAGTACTTC. It is translated as CASSLATGIVHEQYF. Together with reference TRBV5-1 and TRBJ2-7, the CDR3 gives the full variable domain: KAGVTQTPRYLIKTRGQQVTLSCSPISGHRSVSWYQQTPGQGLQFLFEYFSETQRNKGNFPGRFSGRQFSNSRSEMNVSTLELGDSALYLCASSLATGIVHEQYFGPGTRLTVT.

This chain links TRBV18 with TRBJ2-3; D gene uncertain. CDR3 size: 14 residues. Germline V gene lookup returns CDR1 KGHSH and CDR2 LQKENI. V dropped 3 bases and J dropped 3 bases, with 10 bases sitting between them. The CDR3 protein is CASSPGPGTDTQYF. DNA of the CDR3: TGTGCCAGCTCACCGGGCCCCGGGACAGATACGCAGTATTTT.

This rearrangement joins TRBV27 to TRBJ1-4; 8 bases agree with TRBD1. The CDR3 runs 16 residues. The germline V gene has CDR1 MNHEY and CDR2 SMNVEV (reference sequence). The ends lost 5 bases at V and 8 bases at J; junction bases unmatched: 13. The CDR3 DNA sequence: TGTGCCAGCAGTCAAAGATCAGGGGGCCCCGGGGAAAAACTGTTTTTT. Protein: CASSQRSGGPGEKLFF.

This rearrangement joins TRBV18 to TRBJ1-2; 9 nucleotides line up with TRBD1. This CDR3 has 18 residues. Germline trimming cut 5 bases from V and 2 bases from J; bases unmatched to any gene: 15. Germline V gene sequence: CDR1 KGHSH, CDR2 LQKENI. CDR3 in DNA: TGTGCCAGCTCAGTGGATAAGGGACAGGGATTCTTAAACTATGGCTACACCTTC. It yields the protein CASSVDKGQGFLNYGYTF.

The chain uses TRBV3-1 (or the pseudogene TRBV3-2) and TRBJ2-7, with unresolved D. Germline CDR1 and CDR2: LGHDT and YNNKEL (reference sequence). Between the trimmed V and J ends, which lost 0 bases and 3 bases, there was a span of 12 bases. There are 15 residues in the CDR3. This CDR3 reads CASSQEPLDNYEQYF. Written as DNA, the CDR3 is TGTGCCAGCAGCCAAGAGCCCCTAGATAACTACGAGCAGTACTTC.

The chain joins TRBV6-6 to TRBJ2-3; TRBD2 is a possible D gene (5 bases). Germline V CDR1 and CDR2: MNHNY, SVGAGI (reference sequence). The CDR3 length is 13 residues. With 8 bases removed from V and 0 bases from J, the gap between germline ends came to 9 bases. The CDR3, as DNA: TGTGCCAGCGGCTCGGGGAGCACAGATACGCAGTATTTT. Residues: CASGSGSTDTQYF.

The rearrangement links TRBV3-1 (or the pseudogene TRBV3-2) to TRBJ2-5; the D gene is possibly TRBD2 (5 bases). V lost 8 bases to trimming and J lost 4 bases, with 11 bases between them. Germline CDR1 is LGHDT and CDR2 is YNNKEL (reference sequence). The length of the CDR3 is 12 residues. The CDR3 protein is CASEDSVETQYF. CDR3 bases: TGTGCCAGCGAGGACTCAGTAGAGACCCAGTACTTC.

The chain has TRBV5-1 and TRBJ1-2, with TRBD1 as a possible D gene (6 bases). V shed 7 bases and J shed 1 base, with 17 bases lying between them. The CDR3 is made up of 15 amino acids. Germline-derived CDR1 and CDR2 are SGHRS and YFSETQ. The CDR3 DNA reads as TGCGCCAGCGCTTTCGAAAGGACAGATAACTATGGCTACACCTTC. Its translation is CASAFERTDNYGYTF.

This chain links TRBV6-5 with TRBJ2-6; 8 bases align to TRBD1. Germline V gives CDR1 MNHEY, CDR2 SVGAGI. The CDR3 is 16 amino acids. J gave up 4 bases and V 2 bases, and 4 bases lay outside the gene matches. CDR3 nucleotide sequence: TGTGCCAGCAGTTACAACAGGGGGACCGGGGCCAACGTCCTGACTTTC. Amino acids: CASSYNRGTGANVLTF.

DNA of the CDR3: TGTGCCAGAAGCTGGAAGACTGAACGGAACACTGAAGCTTTCTTT. It codes for CARSWKTERNTEAFF. The V and J genes are TRBV5-3 and TRBJ1-1; D is undetermined. TRBV5-3 is an ORF for which the function is uncertain. There are 15 residues in the CDR3. V was cut by 3 bases and J by 1 base, with 13 bases left in between.

The gene calls are TRBV19 and TRBJ1-5; D perhaps matches TRBD1 (5 bases). V gave up 7 bases and J gave up 3 bases, with 16 bases separating them. Germline V CDR1 and CDR2: LNHDA, SQIVND (reference sequence). This CDR3 spans 15 amino acids. CDR3 loop: CASKGEQAYNQPQHF. In nucleotides, the CDR3 is TGTGCCAGTAAGGGAGAACAGGCGTACAATCAGCCCCAGCATTTT.

CDR3 loop: CASSRNYRAGNTIYF. In nucleotides, the CDR3 is TGTGCCAGCAGCCGTAATTACAGGGCTGGAAACACCATATATTTT. V is TRBV27 and J is TRBJ1-3, with a possible D match to TRBD1 (6 bases). Trimming took 6 bases from V and 2 from J, leaving 14 bases between them. In germline, CDR1 is MNHEY, CDR2 SMNVEV (reference sequence). The CDR3 is 15 amino acids.

The CDR3 loop reads CASSLGQGSQPQHF. The CDR3 bases are TGCGCCAGCAGCTTGGGACAGGGGAGTCAGCCCCAGCATTTT. V and J are TRBV5-1 and TRBJ1-5; 8 bases match TRBD1. The ends lost 0 bases at V and 6 bases at J; junction bases unmatched: 2. The CDR3 extends over 14 amino acids. The V gene's germline CDR1 is SGHRS and CDR2 YFSETQ.

The V and J genes are TRBV14 and TRBJ1-1, with D possibly being TRBD1 (6 bases). Looked up from germline, CDR1 is SGHDN and CDR2 is FVKESK. This CDR3 comprises 18 residues. V was clipped by 4 bases and J by 0 bases, with 21 bases between them. The CDR3 region is CASSPALSSQGLNTEAFF. The CDR3 DNA reads TGTGCCAGCAGCCCAGCTCTCAGTTCACAGGGATTGAACACTGAAGCTTTCTTT.

The chain combines TRBV4-1 with TRBJ2-5; perhaps TRBD1 as D (6 bases). This CDR3 is 15 amino acids long. V lost 4 bases, J lost 5 bases, and 17 bases lay in between. The germline V gene encodes CDR1 MGHRA and CDR2 YSYEKL. The CDR3 loop is CASSRGQRQGETQYF. The CDR3 DNA follows: TGCGCCAGCAGCCGGGGTCAGCGGCAGGGGGAGACCCAGTACTTC.

This chain uses TRBV29-1 with TRBJ2-7, with 9 bases matching TRBD1. Unmatched junction bases numbered 9, after V lost 6 bases and J lost 6 bases. CDR3 length equals 13 residues. Per germline, CDR1 SQVTM and CDR2 ANQGSEA. Written as DNA, the CDR3 is TGCAGCGTAAGGACAGGGGAATCCGTCGAGCAGTACTTC. It encodes CSVRTGESVEQYF.

V and J are TRBV24-1 and TRBJ2-1, with D tentatively TRBD1 or TRBD2 (5 bases each). Germline-derived CDR1 and CDR2 are KGHDR and SFDVKD. This CDR3 contains 14 residues. The germline V and J ends were trimmed by 9 bases and 6 bases, with 17 bases remaining between them. The CDR3 bases are TGTGCCACCGGGGGACGGCAAGTCTCCAATGAGCAGTTCTTC. It codes for CATGGRQVSNEQFF.

This rearrangement joins TRBV19 to TRBJ2-7; no reliable D call. V shed 3 bases and J shed 3 bases, with 6 bases lying between them. Germline loops: CDR1 LNHDA, CDR2 SQIVND (reference sequence). The CDR3 sequence is 12 residues long. CDR3 sequence reads: CASSMNGYEQYF. DNA of the CDR3: TGTGCCAGTAGTATGAATGGCTACGAGCAGTACTTC.

The chain links TRBV15 to TRBJ2-1, with D hard to call. The CDR3 sequence is 12 residues long. The V gene's germline CDR1 is LNHNV and CDR2 YYDKDF (reference sequence). Between the trimmed V and J ends, which lost 4 bases and 10 bases, there was a span of 11 bases. The CDR3 DNA sequence: TGTGCCACCAGCACTAGGAAGTGGGAGCAGTTCTTC. It is translated as CATSTRKWEQFF.